This T cell receptor beta chain was captured by sequencing in a study of blood T cell repertoires in COVID-19. Produced via immunoSEQ multiplex PCR; TCRdb's table is partial and in-frame only. This table has roughly 120,000 clones, more than 90% appearing once. The CDR3 sequence is 14 residues long. Deletions cut 7 bases from V and 2 bases from J, with 12 bases between. Germline V CDR1 and CDR2: LNHDA, SQIVND (reference sequence). The TCR comes from a man aged 50-59 years with active COVID-19. The source material was peripheral blood. The chain uses TRBV19 and TRBJ1-5; the D gene is possibly TRBD1 (6 bases). CDR3 coding DNA: TGTGCCAGTATAGGGGGGGCGGGCAATCAGCCCCAGCATTTT. It is translated as CASIGGAGNQPQHF.